The 24 T cell receptor beta chains below were found in one sample sequenced in a study of a mutant IDH1 vaccine in newly diagnosed glioma. The assay was immunoSEQ multiplex PCR, and TCRdb's table has in-frame clones only and misses some. The top ten clones hold around 21% of a sample with approximately 54,000 clones, approximately 80% of them seen once. Regarding time point: baseline, week 1 (first vaccination visit). Specified treatment: pre-vaccination baseline after standard-of-care therapy. Sequenced material: PBMCs, taken from a glioma patient treated with radiotherapy, temozolomide or both. The receptors come from a man younger than 35 with glioma.

The chain has TRBV10-2 and TRBJ2-7, with D unclear. The V gene lost 2 bases and the J gene lost 3 bases, with 14 bases spanning the gap. This CDR3 is 15 amino acids long. Germline V lookup: CDR1 WSHSY, CDR2 SAAADI. CDR3 sequence: CASSEGISLGYEQYF. CDR3 coding DNA: TGCGCCAGCAGTGAGGGCATCTCCCTGGGCTACGAGCAGTACTTC.

The chain links TRBV10-3 to TRBJ2-3; maybe TRBD2 (6 bases). Per germline, CDR1 ENHRY and CDR2 SYGVKD. This CDR3 is 13 amino acids long. V dropped 11 bases and J dropped 2 bases, with 14 bases sitting between them. This CDR3 reads CAVSGLPTDTQYF. DNA of the CDR3: TGTGCCGTCTCGGGACTCCCCACAGATACGCAGTATTTT.

This chain joins TRBV29-1 and TRBJ1-1, with D possibly TRBD1 on 6 matching bases. CDR1 is SQVTM, CDR2 ANQGSEA, per germline. V lost 5 bases to trimming and J lost 4 bases, with 14 bases between them. The CDR3 spans 13 residues. The CDR3 is CSVLLGGATEAFF. The CDR3 DNA sequence: TGCAGCGTTCTCTTAGGGGGTGCCACTGAAGCTTTCTTT.

The chain carries TRBV6-5 and TRBJ2-3; D is uncertain. Germline CDR1 is MNHEY and CDR2 is SVGAGI. V lost 0 bases and J lost 6, with 13 bases in between. CDR3 length equals 15 residues. The CDR3 sequence: CASSYSGSPRDTQYF. CDR3 bases: TGTGCCAGCAGTTACTCAGGTTCCCCTCGGGATACGCAGTATTTT.

The J gene is TRBJ2-3, the V gene TRBV14; D is unclear. The germline V and J ends were trimmed by 4 bases and 1 base, with 0 bases remaining between them. CDR3 length: 11 amino acids. Germline V gene sequence: CDR1 SGHDN, CDR2 FVKESK. For the CDR3, the DNA is TGTGCCAGCAGCCGCACAGATACGCAGTATTTT. The encoded protein is CASSRTDTQYF.

The chain recombines TRBV9 with TRBJ1-6; 7 bases are a match to TRBD1. Germline loops: CDR1 SGDLS, CDR2 YYNGEE. V was pared by 3 bases and J by 11 bases, with 11 bases of the junction left unmatched. The length of the CDR3 is 15 residues. As DNA, the CDR3 is TGTGCCAGCAGCGCACCCTCGACAGGGATGACACCCCTCCACTTT. Amino acid sequence: CASSAPSTGMTPLHF.

V is TRBV7-2 and J is TRBJ2-3; 9 bases agree with TRBD2. There are 17 residues in the CDR3. The germline CDR1 and CDR2 sequences are SGHTA and FQGNSA. V gave up 5 bases and J gave up 4 bases; unmatched junction bases: 13. CDR3 sequence: CASSTGTSSWFSDTQYF. Written as DNA, the CDR3 is TGTGCCAGCAGCACCGGGACTAGCTCCTGGTTTTCAGATACGCAGTATTTT.

The gene calls are TRBV4-3 and TRBJ2-2; D unresolved. CDR3 length equals 19 residues. V gave up 4 bases and J gave up 8 bases, with 29 bases separating them. Germline V lookup: CDR1 LGHNA, CDR2 YSLEER. CDR3 nucleotides: TGCGCCAGCAGCCTACGGACCGGTGATTACAAGATCTTTAGTGGGGAGCTGTTTTTT. It yields the protein CASSLRTGDYKIFSGELFF.

The V gene is TRBV6-6, the J gene TRBJ1-1, with 8 bases aligning to TRBD1. Germline CDR1 MNHNY, CDR2 SVGAGI (reference sequence). This CDR3 has 14 residues. With V trimmed by 5 bases and J by 3 bases, 5 bases remained unmatched. CDR3 in DNA: TGTGCCAGCAGTACTGGACAGGGTTACACTGAAGCTTTCTTT. Translation: CASSTGQGYTEAFF.

The V call is TRBV7-2, the J call TRBJ2-5, with D perhaps TRBD1 or TRBD2 (5 bases each). Looked up from germline, CDR1 is SGHTA and CDR2 is FQGNSA. The CDR3 runs to 14 residues. Between the trimmed V and J ends, which lost 1 base and 6 bases, there was a span of 12 bases. The CDR3 DNA follows: TGTGCCAGCAGCTTAGTGGGGGACCAGAAGACCCAGTACTTC. Translated, it gives CASSLVGDQKTQYF.

The chain is built from TRBV6-1 and TRBJ2-7; no firm D call. Germline assignment: CDR1 MNHNS and CDR2 SASEGT. This CDR3 spans 14 amino acids. Trimming removed 2 bases at V and 0 bases at J, with 8 bases between. This CDR3 reads CASSEHTSSYEQYF. CDR3 sequence (DNA): TGTGCCAGCAGTGAACATACGAGCTCCTACGAGCAGTACTTC.

This clone was found a few times. This sequence joins TRBV7-9 and TRBJ2-7, with a weak D call TRBD2 (6 bases). The germline V gene encodes CDR1 SEHNR and CDR2 FQNEAQ (reference sequence). V lost 5 bases to trimming and J lost 2 bases, with 10 bases between them. This CDR3 is built from 13 residues. The CDR3 loop reads CASSLGTAYEQYF. The CDR3 DNA sequence: TGTGCCAGCAGCCTAGGGACTGCCTACGAGCAGTACTTC.

The V call is TRBV5-1, the J call TRBJ2-2; weak D call: TRBD1 (6 bases). CDR1 is SGHRS, CDR2 YFSETQ, per germline. CDR3 length: 18 residues. Trimming cost V 4 bases and J 4 bases, with 23 bases left between them. CDR3 region: CASSPGQLSPLGTGELFF. The CDR3 region has the DNA TGCGCCAGCAGCCCAGGACAGCTAAGCCCACTTGGCACCGGGGAGCTGTTTTTT.

The rearrangement links TRBV2 to TRBJ1-5; D unclear. The ends were cut back, 3 bases at V and 0 bases at J, with 6 bases in the middle. The germline V gene has CDR1 SNHLY and CDR2 FYNNEI. This CDR3 spans 14 amino acids. This CDR3 is CASSDSTSNQPQHF. CDR3 sequence (DNA): TGTGCCAGCAGTGATTCGACTAGCAATCAGCCCCAGCATTTT.

This sequence joins TRBV5-1 and TRBJ1-5, with 9 bases matching TRBD1. Germline CDR1 is SGHRS and CDR2 is YFSETQ. The junction had 6 bases not matched to a gene; V was cut back by 1 base and J by 1 base. The CDR3 totals 17 residues. This CDR3 is CASSLLPTGGSNQPQHF. Written as DNA, the CDR3 is TGCGCCAGCAGCTTGCTCCCGACAGGGGGAAGCAATCAGCCCCAGCATTTT.

The chain joins TRBV2 to TRBJ1-5; tentative D call: TRBD1 (5 bases). The germline gives CDR1 SNHLY, CDR2 FYNNEI. Trimming removed 5 bases from V and 1 base from J, with 12 bases in between. The CDR3 has 15 amino acids. CDR3: CASSPPGSSNQPQHF. CDR3 DNA: TGTGCCAGCAGTCCCCCAGGGTCAAGCAATCAGCCCCAGCATTTT. The complete variable domain, with remaining parts taken from reference TRBV2 and TRBJ1-5, reads EPEVTQTPSHQVTQMGQEVILRCVPISNHLYFYWYRQILGQKVEFLVSFYNNEISEKSEIFDDQFSVERPDGSNFTLKIRSTKLEDSAMYFCASSPPGSSNQPQHFGDGTRLSIL.

Only one count was recorded for this clone. The V gene is TRBV2, the J gene TRBJ1-2, with D uncertain. Germline CDR1 reads SNHLY; CDR2 reads FYNNEI. V dropped 1 base and J dropped 4 bases, with 10 bases sitting between them. The CDR3 is 14 residues long. The CDR3: CASSEVEGIYGYTF. CDR3 nucleotide sequence: TGTGCCAGCAGTGAAGTTGAGGGAATCTATGGCTACACCTTC.

The gene calls are TRBV30 and TRBJ1-2, with D unresolved. Germline values: CDR1 GTSNPN, CDR2 SVGIG (reference sequence). V was shortened by 0 bases and J by 2 bases, with 16 bases between the two germline ends. This CDR3 has 16 residues. CDR3 bases: TGTGCCTGGAGTGTAGGATGGGCAGGAGGAAACTATGGCTACACCTTC. Translation gives CAWSVGWAGGNYGYTF.

This clone was observed a few times. V usage is TRBV14 and J usage is TRBJ1-1; D is unresolved. Germline V gives CDR1 SGHDN, CDR2 FVKESK. The CDR3 is 16 amino acids. Trimming cost V 0 bases and J 3 bases, with 14 bases left between them. The CDR3 nucleotides read TGTGCCAGCAGCCAAGATGTAAGTGGGGTGGACACTGAAGCTTTCTTT. Its protein product is CASSQDVSGVDTEAFF.

V gene TRBV10-3 combines with J gene TRBJ1-2, with D uncertain. The CDR3 is made up of 12 amino acids. From germline, CDR1 is ENHRY and CDR2 SYGVKD. V was pared by 3 bases and J by 7 bases, with 9 bases between. CDR3 in amino acids: CAISETRAGYTF. CDR3 DNA sequence: TGTGCCATCAGTGAAACGAGGGCTGGCTACACCTTC.

V gene TRBV7-2 combines with J gene TRBJ2-7; the D is unclear. Trimming left V 5 bases short and J 2 bases short, with 7 bases between. Germline-derived CDR1 and CDR2 are SGHTA and FQGNSA. CDR3 length: 12 residues. CDR3 nucleotide sequence: TGTGCCAGCAGCGTCTTACCCTACGAGCAGTACTTC. It codes for CASSVLPYEQYF.

J is TRBJ2-7 and V is TRBV29-1; no clear D gene. The germline V gene has CDR1 SQVTM and CDR2 ANQGSEA. The length of the CDR3 is 16 residues. Between the trimmed V and J ends, which lost 5 bases and 0 bases, there was a span of 20 bases. This chain's CDR3 is CSVQSKDGRPSYEQYF. In DNA, the CDR3 is TGCAGCGTTCAGTCCAAGGACGGCCGACCCTCCTACGAGCAGTACTTC.

The chain couples TRBV4-2 to TRBJ2-7; D remains unclear. V lost 0 bases and J 5 bases, leaving 8 bases between the germline ends. Per germline, CDR1 LGHNA and CDR2 YNFKEQ. The CDR3 loop spans 13 amino acids. The CDR3 reads CASSQDPGNEQYF. The CDR3 DNA reads as TGTGCCAGCAGCCAAGATCCTGGGAACGAGCAGTACTTC.

The chain carries TRBV4-1 and TRBJ2-2; maybe TRBD2 (6 bases). In germline, CDR1 is MGHRA, CDR2 YSYEKL. V gave up 0 bases and J gave up 4 bases, with 15 bases separating them. This CDR3 has 17 amino acids. CDR3 residues: CASSQDIGGAGTGELFF. The CDR3 nucleotides are TGCGCCAGCAGCCAAGACATTGGAGGAGCGGGCACCGGGGAGCTGTTTTTT.